The 25 T cell receptor beta chains reported below all come from one sample, sequenced in a study of T cell changes during pregnancy in multiple sclerosis. Clones were sequenced by immunoSEQ multiplex PCR, and TCRdb holds only the in-frame ones, with some missing. The sample shows about 79,000 clones, about 93% of them seen only once. The specimen comprised peripheral blood, sampled in the second trimester of pregnancy. The receptors originated from a female donor in good health, enrolled as a control in a pregnancy study.

J is TRBJ1-2 and V is TRBV30, with 8 positions matching TRBD1. V dropped 2 bases and J dropped 3; count of bases not matched to a gene: 8. CDR1 and CDR2 from the germline V gene are GTSNPN and SVGIG (reference sequence). The CDR3 is 15 amino acids. The CDR3 sequence is CAWSLSGQGYYGYTF. CDR3 in DNA: TGTGCCTGGAGTCTATCCGGACAGGGTTACTATGGCTACACCTTC.

This rearrangement joins TRBV19 to TRBJ1-3; no firm D call. There are 14 residues in the CDR3. Trimming left V 5 bases short and J 0 bases short, with 8 bases between. Looked up from germline, CDR1 is LNHDA and CDR2 is SQIVND (reference sequence). CDR3 residues: CASSRGGSGNTIYF. In DNA, the CDR3 is TGTGCCAGTAGTCGGGGAGGCTCTGGAAACACCATATATTTT.

The chain joins TRBV4-3 to TRBJ2-1; possible D gene TRBD2, 6 bases. The CDR3 runs to 15 residues. Trimming pared 0 bases from V and 0 bases from J, leaving 6 bases between. Looked up from germline, CDR1 is LGHNA and CDR2 is YSLEER. CDR3 bases: TGCGCCAGCAGCCAAGACGGGGGCTCCTACAATGAGCAGTTCTTC. This codes for CASSQDGGSYNEQFF.

The chain has TRBV30 and TRBJ1-1, with D possibly matching TRBD1 (5 bases). The V gene lost 2 bases and the J gene lost 4 bases, with 11 bases spanning the gap. The CDR3 loop spans 13 amino acids. Per the germline V gene, CDR1 is GTSNPN and CDR2 is SVGIG (reference sequence). This CDR3 is CAWSLSGATEAFF. In nucleotides, the CDR3 is TGTGCCTGGAGTCTTTCTGGGGCCACTGAAGCTTTCTTT.

The count of this clone is one. The chain has TRBV5-3 and TRBJ1-2; 7 positions match TRBD1. TRBV5-3 is identified as an open reading frame with a role that is uncertain. This CDR3 is 14 amino acids long. The J segment lost 6 bases and the V segment lost 4 bases, leaving 9 bases of the junction unmatched. The CDR3 coding sequence is TGTGCCAGAAGCCGCCGGCAGGGGGTGGATGGCTACACCTTC. This translates into CARSRRQGVDGYTF.

This chain joins TRBV7-9 and TRBJ1-2; D perhaps matches TRBD1 (6 bases). Germline CDR1 reads SEHNR; CDR2 reads FQNEAQ (reference sequence). Trimming removed 0 bases from V and 2 bases from J, with 13 bases in between. The CDR3 runs to 16 residues. The CDR3 region has the DNA TGTGCCAGCAGCTTAGCGCTGACAGGCCCCAACTATGGCTACACCTTC. Translated: CASSLALTGPNYGYTF. The full variable domain, rest sourced from reference TRBV7-9 and TRBJ1-2, is DTGVSQNPRHKITKRGQNVTFRCDPISEHNRLYWYRQTLGQGPEFLTYFQNEAQLEKSRLLSDRFSAERPKGSFSTLEIQRTEQGDSAMYLCASSLALTGPNYGYTFGSGTRLTVV.

This clone has more than one count but fewer than ten. The chain recombines TRBV15 with TRBJ1-5, with 7 bases matching TRBD1. V lost 0 bases, J lost 6 bases, and 8 bases stayed unmatched. This CDR3 has 16 residues. CDR1 is LNHNV, CDR2 YYDKDF, per germline (reference sequence). The CDR3 is CATSRDYRGVGQPQHF. The CDR3 DNA reads TGTGCCACCAGCAGAGATTACAGGGGTGTAGGTCAGCCCCAGCATTTT.

The chain joins TRBV19 to TRBJ2-3, with 7 bases lining up with TRBD2. The CDR3 is made up of 14 amino acids. V lost 4 bases to trimming and J lost 2 bases; unmatched junction nucleotides: 3. CDR1 and CDR2 from the germline V gene are LNHDA and SQIVND (reference sequence). The CDR3 sequence: CASSSGGITDTQYF. The CDR3 coding sequence is TGTGCCAGTAGTAGCGGGGGAATCACAGATACGCAGTATTTT.

The chain joins TRBV11-2 to TRBJ1-6; no firm D call. The CDR3 length is 15 residues. Germline assignment: CDR1 SGHAT and CDR2 FQNNGV. With 0 bases removed from V and 7 bases from J, the gap between germline ends came to 10 bases. As DNA, the CDR3 is TGTGCCAGCAGCTTAGATGCCAGTGGCAATTCACCCCTCCACTTT. Translated, it gives CASSLDASGNSPLHF. Full variable domain (outside the CDR3, taken from reference TRBV11-2 and TRBJ1-6): EAGVAQSPRYKIIEKRQSVAFWCNPISGHATLYWYQQILGQGPKLLIQFQNNGVVDDSQLPKDRFSAERLKGVDSTLKIQPAKLEDSAVYLCASSLDASGNSPLHFGNGTRLTVT.

The chain has TRBV7-2 and TRBJ1-2; 8 nucleotides agree with TRBD1. The CDR3 spans 13 residues. Germline V CDR1 and CDR2: SGHTA, FQGNSA. After removal of 5 bases from V and 7 bases from J, the junction contained 6 bases not matched to a gene. The CDR3 region has the DNA TGTGCCAGCAGCCCGGACAGGGTTTCTGGCTACACCTTC. Translating it yields CASSPDRVSGYTF.

The chain employs TRBV27 and TRBJ1-1, with D maybe TRBD1 (6 bases). The CDR3 contains 15 residues. Germline loops: CDR1 MNHEY, CDR2 SMNVEV (reference sequence). V gave up 0 bases and J gave up 4 bases, with 12 bases separating them. The CDR3 DNA follows: TGTGCCAGCAGTTTATCAGTCCAGGGGAGCACTGAAGCTTTCTTT. This sequence encodes CASSLSVQGSTEAFF.

This clone came up once. CDR3 DNA: TGCGCCAGCAGCTTGGCACAGGGGGCCCAAAATGAGCAGTTCTTC. This sequence encodes CASSLAQGAQNEQFF. The J gene is TRBJ2-1, the V gene TRBV5-1, with 9 bases fitting TRBD1. Trimming removed 0 bases from V and 7 bases from J; junction bases left unmatched: 5. The CDR3 covers 15 residues. Germline-derived CDR1 and CDR2 are SGHRS and YFSETQ.

The genes are TRBV6-1 and TRBJ1-5, with 11 bases lining up with TRBD1. Germline-derived CDR1 and CDR2 are MNHNS and SASEGT. This CDR3 contains 12 residues. J was trimmed by 11 bases and V by 10 bases; bases with no gene match: 7. CDR3 loop: CATRTGGQSQHF. The DNA for the CDR3 is TGTGCCACCCGGACAGGGGGCCAATCCCAGCATTTT.

Points on this clone: The same CDR3 arises from other DNA sequences in this sample as well. The chain carries TRBV27 and TRBJ1-5; possibly TRBD1 for D (5 bases). From germline, CDR1 is MNHEY and CDR2 SMNVEV (reference sequence). The V and J ends lost 2 bases and 4 bases respectively, with 9 bases between them. CDR3 length: 14 residues. The CDR3 loop is CASSLRGGNQPQHF. In DNA, the CDR3 is TGTGCCAGCAGTTTACGGGGGGGGAATCAGCCCCAGCATTTT.

The V call is TRBV27, the J call TRBJ2-7, with TRBD2 identical over 8 bases. This CDR3 has 14 residues. Germline assignment: CDR1 MNHEY and CDR2 SMNVEV (reference sequence). V shed 5 bases, J shed 5 bases, and the junction held 8 bases outside the gene matches. The CDR3 region has the DNA TGTGCCAGCAGTAATCGGGGGGGCGGGGACGAGCAGTACTTC. Translating gives CASSNRGGGDEQYF.

The rearrangement joins TRBV7-3 to TRBJ2-1; 8 nucleotides align to TRBD2. V shed 1 base and J 8 bases; nucleotides not matched to a gene: 7. Germline CDR1 reads SGHTA; CDR2 reads FQGTGA. This CDR3 has 15 residues. The CDR3 loop is CASSLITGGVDEQFF. CDR3 sequence (DNA): TGTGCCAGCAGCTTAATAACCGGGGGGGTCGATGAGCAGTTCTTC.

This chain uses TRBV18 with TRBJ2-1, with 7 bases aligning to TRBD2. V lost 5 bases, J lost 5 bases, and 0 bases stayed unmatched. The CDR3 sequence is 12 residues long. Germline CDR1 reads KGHSH; CDR2 reads LQKENI. The CDR3, as DNA: TGTGCCAGCTCAGGGGGGGACAATGAGCAGTTCTTC. Amino acid sequence: CASSGGDNEQFF.

The table lists this clone with a count of one. V is TRBV18 and J is TRBJ2-7; perhaps TRBD1 as D (5 bases). The CDR3 runs to 12 residues. V was pared by 2 bases and J by 6 bases, with 8 bases between. Germline CDR1 and CDR2: KGHSH and LQKENI. CDR3 amino acids: CASSPDSSEQYF. The CDR3 coding sequence is TGTGCCAGCTCACCAGACAGTAGCGAGCAGTACTTC.

The genes are TRBV27 and TRBJ2-4; D may be TRBD2 (6 bases). Looked up from germline, CDR1 is MNHEY and CDR2 is SMNVEV (reference sequence). The CDR3 length is 13 residues. The V end was cut by 11 bases, the J end by 7 bases, with 18 bases between. In nucleotides, the CDR3 is TGTGCCGTGGGGGACTTCTTAACCAACATTCAGTACTTC. Translated, it gives CAVGDFLTNIQYF.

As DNA, the CDR3 is TGTGCCAGCAGCCCGGGGGGGGACGAGGGCTATGGCTACACCTTC. It is translated as CASSPGGDEGYGYTF. This chain connects TRBV9 to TRBJ1-2, with a possible D match to TRBD1 (5 bases). This CDR3 contains 15 residues. V was pared by 4 bases and J by 4 bases, with 17 bases between. Per the germline V gene, CDR1 is SGDLS and CDR2 is YYNGEE. The complete variable domain, with remaining parts taken from reference TRBV9 and TRBJ1-2, reads DSGVTQTPKHLITATGQRVTLRCSPRSGDLSVYWYQQSLDQGLQFLIQYYNGEERAKGNILERFSAQQFPDLHSELNLSSLELGDSALYFCASSPGGDEGYGYTFGSGTRLTVV.

This clone showed up just a few times. The rearrangement joins TRBV14 to TRBJ1-2, with 9 bases aligning to TRBD1. Germline V lookup: CDR1 SGHDN, CDR2 FVKESK. The trim removed 6 bases at V and 7 bases at J, leaving 21 bases unmatched. The CDR3 loop spans 18 amino acids. CDR3 sequence reads: CASSLLDRGVRGIRGYTF. DNA for the CDR3: TGTGCCAGCAGTCTTCTCGACAGGGGGGTTAGGGGCATCCGTGGCTACACCTTC.

The chain couples TRBV19 to TRBJ1-5; D is possibly TRBD1 (6 bases). Per the germline V gene, CDR1 is LNHDA and CDR2 is SQIVND (reference sequence). The CDR3 is 15 residues long. Trimming pared 3 bases from V and 2 bases from J, leaving 11 bases between. This chain's CDR3 is CASSIRGSGNQPQHF. CDR3 nucleotide sequence: TGTGCCAGTAGTATCAGGGGTAGTGGCAATCAGCCCCAGCATTTT.

The chain joins TRBV4-2 to TRBJ1-2, with D maybe TRBD1 (5 bases). CDR1 and CDR2 (germline): LGHNA, YNFKEQ. Trimming shortened V by 1 base and J by 4 bases, and 13 bases separated the two germline ends. CDR3 length equals 15 residues. The CDR3 DNA reads as TGTGCCAGCAGCCAAGGGGCAGGGACTTTCTATGGCTACACCTTC. Translated, it gives CASSQGAGTFYGYTF.

This chain links TRBV9 with TRBJ2-1; 11 bases line up with TRBD1. The CDR3 is 18 amino acids. J was trimmed by 7 bases and V by 0 bases; bases with no gene match: 12. Germline values: CDR1 SGDLS, CDR2 YYNGEE. This CDR3 is CASSVGPIPGQGANEQFF. DNA of the CDR3: TGTGCCAGCAGCGTAGGACCCATCCCCGGACAGGGGGCAAATGAGCAGTTCTTC.

This rearrangement joins TRBV30 to TRBJ1-2; the match to TRBD1 covers 8 bases. V trimming: 0 bases; J trimming: 6 bases; junction bases outside the gene matches: 6. The CDR3 length is 14 residues. CDR1 and CDR2 from the germline V gene are GTSNPN and SVGIG (reference sequence). The CDR3 spells CAWSVIRQGNGYTF. Here the CDR3 DNA reads TGTGCCTGGAGTGTGATCAGACAGGGGAATGGCTACACCTTC.